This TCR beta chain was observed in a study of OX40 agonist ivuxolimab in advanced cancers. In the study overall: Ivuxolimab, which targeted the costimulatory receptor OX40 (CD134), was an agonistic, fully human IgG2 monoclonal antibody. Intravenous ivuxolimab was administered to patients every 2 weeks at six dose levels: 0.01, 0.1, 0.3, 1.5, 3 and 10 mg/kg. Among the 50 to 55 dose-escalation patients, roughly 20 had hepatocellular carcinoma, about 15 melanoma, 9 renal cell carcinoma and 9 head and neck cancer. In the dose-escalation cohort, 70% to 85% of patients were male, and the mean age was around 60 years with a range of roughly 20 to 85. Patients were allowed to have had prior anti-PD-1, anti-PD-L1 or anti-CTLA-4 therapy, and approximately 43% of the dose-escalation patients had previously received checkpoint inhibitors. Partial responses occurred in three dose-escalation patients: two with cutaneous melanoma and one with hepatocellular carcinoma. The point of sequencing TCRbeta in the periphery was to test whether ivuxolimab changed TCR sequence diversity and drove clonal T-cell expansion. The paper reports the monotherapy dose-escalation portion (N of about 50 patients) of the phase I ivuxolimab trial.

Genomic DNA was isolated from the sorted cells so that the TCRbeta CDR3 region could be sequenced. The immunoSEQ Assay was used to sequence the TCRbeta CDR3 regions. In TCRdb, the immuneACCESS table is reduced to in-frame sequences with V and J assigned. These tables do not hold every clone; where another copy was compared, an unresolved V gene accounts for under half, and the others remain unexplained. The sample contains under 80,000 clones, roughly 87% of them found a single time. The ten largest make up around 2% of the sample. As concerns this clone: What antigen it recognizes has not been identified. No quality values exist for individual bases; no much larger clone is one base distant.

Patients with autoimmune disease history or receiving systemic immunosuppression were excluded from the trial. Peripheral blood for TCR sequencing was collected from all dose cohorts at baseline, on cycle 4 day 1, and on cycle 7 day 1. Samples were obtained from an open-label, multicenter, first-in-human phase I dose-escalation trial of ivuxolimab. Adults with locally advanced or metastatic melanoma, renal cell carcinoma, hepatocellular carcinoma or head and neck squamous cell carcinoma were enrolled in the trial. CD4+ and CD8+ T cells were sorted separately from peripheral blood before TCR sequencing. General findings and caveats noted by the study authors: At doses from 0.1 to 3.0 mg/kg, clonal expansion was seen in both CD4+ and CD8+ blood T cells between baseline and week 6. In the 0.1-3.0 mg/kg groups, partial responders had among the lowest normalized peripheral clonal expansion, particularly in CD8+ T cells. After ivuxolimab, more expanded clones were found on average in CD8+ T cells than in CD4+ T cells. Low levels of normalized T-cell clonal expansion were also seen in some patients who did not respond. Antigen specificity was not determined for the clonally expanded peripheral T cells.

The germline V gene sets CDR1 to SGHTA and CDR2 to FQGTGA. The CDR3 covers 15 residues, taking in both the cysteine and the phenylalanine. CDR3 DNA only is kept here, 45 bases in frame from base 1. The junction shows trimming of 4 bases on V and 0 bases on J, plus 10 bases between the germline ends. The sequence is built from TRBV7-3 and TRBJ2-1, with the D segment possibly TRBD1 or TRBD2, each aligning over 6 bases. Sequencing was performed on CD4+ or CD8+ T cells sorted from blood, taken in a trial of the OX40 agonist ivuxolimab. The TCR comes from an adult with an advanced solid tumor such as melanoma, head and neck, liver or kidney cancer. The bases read TGTGCCAGCAGCTCCAAGGGGGGCTCCTACAATGAGCAGTTCTTC. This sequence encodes CASSSKGGSYNEQFF.